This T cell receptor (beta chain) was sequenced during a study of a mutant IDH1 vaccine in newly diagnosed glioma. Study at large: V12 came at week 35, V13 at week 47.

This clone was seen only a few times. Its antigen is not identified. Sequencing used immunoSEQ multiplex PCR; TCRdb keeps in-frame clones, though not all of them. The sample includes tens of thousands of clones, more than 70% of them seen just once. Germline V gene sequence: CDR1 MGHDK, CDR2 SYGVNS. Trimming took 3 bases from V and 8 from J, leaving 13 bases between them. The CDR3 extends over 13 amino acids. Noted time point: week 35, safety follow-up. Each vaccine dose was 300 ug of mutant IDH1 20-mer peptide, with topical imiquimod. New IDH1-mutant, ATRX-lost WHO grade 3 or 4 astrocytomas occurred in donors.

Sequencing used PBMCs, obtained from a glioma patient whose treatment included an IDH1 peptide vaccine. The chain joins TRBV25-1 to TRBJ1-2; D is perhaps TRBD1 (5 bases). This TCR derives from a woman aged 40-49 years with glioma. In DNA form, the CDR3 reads TGTGCCAGCAGTGATCCGGGGCGAGGGGGCTACACCTTC. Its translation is CASSDPGRGGYTF.